The rows below give T cell receptor beta chains drawn from one sample of a study of blood T cells in healthy people across ages. TCRdb independently ran MiXCR on the 5' RACE reads; one entry per CDR3 protein. The sample comprises around 1,900,000 distinct CDR3 sequences, about two fifths of which are singletons, and about 21% rests with the top ten. What was sequenced was blood. The receptors here all came from a human donor in good health. Each CDR3 is given with its conserved first and last residue. A D gene is named only where the DNA matches it firmly. Not every row has a clone size; where given, it reads once, few, many or a size class.

j_gene: TRBJ2-7; abundance: NA; d_gene: NA; v_gene: TRBV6-5; CDR3nt: TGTGCCAGCAGTCAACGAGGGTTGGGCACCTACGAGCAGTACTTC; CDR3aa: CASSQRGLGTYEQYF
j_gene: TRBJ1-2; abundance: few; d_gene: NA; v_gene: TRBV20-1; CDR3nt: TGCAGTGCCTTAGGTGACCTCTATGGCTACACCTTC; CDR3aa: CSALGDLYGYTF
j_gene: TRBJ2-7; abundance: NA; d_gene: NA; v_gene: TRBV5-6; CDR3nt: TGTGCCAGCAGCTTGTCGGGGGGCTTCCCTCCCTACGAGCAGTACTTC; CDR3aa: CASSLSGGFPPYEQYF
j_gene: TRBJ2-1; abundance: NA; d_gene: NA; v_gene: TRBV20-1; CDR3nt: TGCAGTGCTCACAGAGATGGGGTCCACAATGAGCAGTTCTTC; CDR3aa: CSAHRDGVHNEQFF
j_gene: TRBJ2-3; abundance: few; d_gene: TRBD2; v_gene: TRBV29-1; CDR3nt: TGCAGCGTTGAGGGTTCGGGGGGAGATACGCAGTATTTT; CDR3aa: CSVEGSGGDTQYF
j_gene: TRBJ2-6; abundance: NA; d_gene: TRBD1; v_gene: TRBV7-3; CDR3nt: TGTGCCAGCAGCTTGGGGACAGGGCTCTCTGGGGCCAACGTCCTGACTTTC; CDR3aa: CASSLGTGLSGANVLTF
j_gene: TRBJ2-2; abundance: few; d_gene: NA; v_gene: TRBV7-3; CDR3nt: TGTGCCAGCAGCTTTCTAGCCGCCGGGGAGCTGTTTTTT; CDR3aa: CASSFLAAGELFF
j_gene: TRBJ2-3; abundance: few; d_gene: TRBD2; v_gene: TRBV4-3; CDR3nt: TGCGCCAGCAGCCGAATAAGGGTTGGCGGGGGGGCGACAGATACGCAGTATTTT; CDR3aa: CASSRIRVGGGATDTQYF
j_gene: TRBJ2-1; abundance: few; d_gene: TRBD2; v_gene: TRBV12-3/TRBV12-4; CDR3nt: TGTGCCACCAGGACTAGCGGGGGGCCAGTGTCTGAGCAGTTCTTC; CDR3aa: CATRTSGGPVSEQFF
j_gene: TRBJ2-3; abundance: once; d_gene: NA; v_gene: TRBV5-1; CDR3nt: TGCGCCGGCAGCTTGGAGGGCAGGTATCGGGTTGCAGATACGCAGTATTTT; CDR3aa: CAGSLEGRYRVADTQYF
j_gene: TRBJ1-2; abundance: NA; d_gene: NA; v_gene: TRBV6-2/TRBV6-3; CDR3nt: TGTGCCAGCAGTTACCTGACAGATTTCTATGGCCACACCTTC; CDR3aa: CASSYLTDFYGHTF
j_gene: TRBJ2-5; abundance: NA; d_gene: NA; v_gene: TRBV7-2; CDR3nt: TGTGCCAGCAGCCCACGGGGGACAACTGTGGCCAACCAAGAGACCCAGTACTTC; CDR3aa: CASSPRGTTVANQETQYF
j_gene: TRBJ1-1; abundance: NA; d_gene: NA; v_gene: TRBV6-6; CDR3nt: TGTGCCAGCAGGAAACAGGTAACCTATGAAGCTTTCTTT; CDR3aa: CASRKQVTYEAFF
j_gene: TRBJ2-2; abundance: NA; d_gene: NA; v_gene: TRBV7-3; CDR3nt: TGTGCCAGCAGCCGTGACACCACCGGGGAGCTGTTTTTT; CDR3aa: CASSRDTTGELFF
j_gene: TRBJ2-5; abundance: few; d_gene: NA; v_gene: TRBV10-3; CDR3nt: TGTGCCACCGCCGTTCTAGCGTCCTCAGAGACCCAGTACTTC; CDR3aa: CATAVLASSETQYF
j_gene: TRBJ2-3; abundance: NA; d_gene: NA; v_gene: TRBV12-3/TRBV12-4; CDR3nt: TGTGCCAGCAGTTTTTGGGGAAAGGGACGAGCAGATACGCAGTATTTT; CDR3aa: CASSFWGKGRADTQYF
j_gene: TRBJ1-1; abundance: NA; d_gene: NA; v_gene: TRBV6-2/TRBV6-3; CDR3nt: TGTGCCAGCAGGGGGGTGTCGAACACTGAAGCTTTCTTT; CDR3aa: CASRGVSNTEAFF
j_gene: TRBJ2-5; abundance: NA; d_gene: NA; v_gene: TRBV20-1; CDR3nt: TGCAGTGCTAGAAAGGGGGGGGGGCCGCACCAAGAGACCCAGTACTTC; CDR3aa: CSARKGGGPHQETQYF
j_gene: TRBJ2-7; abundance: NA; d_gene: NA; v_gene: TRBV20-1; CDR3nt: TGCAGTGCTAGAGTCGGCAGGGGTCACTCCTACGAGCAGTACTTC; CDR3aa: CSARVGRGHSYEQYF
j_gene: TRBJ2-1; abundance: NA; d_gene: NA; v_gene: TRBV7-2; CDR3nt: TGTGCCAGCAGAACAGCCCTGAGAAACAATGAGCAGTTCTTC; CDR3aa: CASRTALRNNEQFF
j_gene: TRBJ1-5; abundance: NA; d_gene: NA; v_gene: TRBV6-2/TRBV6-3; CDR3nt: TGTGCCAGCAGTTACTCGCAGGCCCAGCCCCAGCATTTT; CDR3aa: CASSYSQAQPQHF
j_gene: TRBJ2-7; abundance: NA; d_gene: TRBD2; v_gene: TRBV7-2; CDR3nt: TGTGCCAGCAGCTTAGTCGGGGCGGGAGCCTACGAGCAGTACTTC; CDR3aa: CASSLVGAGAYEQYF
j_gene: TRBJ2-4; abundance: NA; d_gene: NA; v_gene: TRBV7-8; CDR3nt: TGTGCCAGCAGCCCCCGTAGAGATCTAGCCAAAAACATTCAGTACTTC; CDR3aa: CASSPRRDLAKNIQYF
j_gene: TRBJ2-3; abundance: few; d_gene: TRBD1; v_gene: TRBV13; CDR3nt: TGTGCCAGCAGCCCGCTGGACAGGGGCGTTTCGGATACGCAGTATTTT; CDR3aa: CASSPLDRGVSDTQYF
j_gene: TRBJ2-3; abundance: NA; d_gene: NA; v_gene: TRBV7-9; CDR3nt: TGTGCCAGCAGCCTCAAAGGCGGGTACACAGATACGCAGTATTTT; CDR3aa: CASSLKGGYTDTQYF
j_gene: TRBJ2-3; abundance: few; d_gene: NA; v_gene: TRBV7-9; CDR3nt: TGTGCCAGCAGGGCGGGGGCTGGAGATACGCAGTATTTT; CDR3aa: CASRAGAGDTQYF
j_gene: TRBJ2-7; abundance: NA; d_gene: TRBD2; v_gene: TRBV20-1; CDR3nt: TGCAGTGCTAGCCCTACTTTAGCGGGCTCTGACTCCTACGAGCAGTACTTC; CDR3aa: CSASPTLAGSDSYEQYF
j_gene: TRBJ2-1; abundance: few; d_gene: NA; v_gene: TRBV12-3/TRBV12-4; CDR3nt: TGTGCCAGCAGTTCTAACAATCAAAGGGAGCAGTTCTTC; CDR3aa: CASSSNNQREQFF
j_gene: TRBJ2-7; abundance: NA; d_gene: TRBD2; v_gene: TRBV5-1; CDR3nt: TGCGCCAGCAGCGGGCCCTCAGGGACTAGCGGGAGAAGCTCCTACGAGCAGTACTTC; CDR3aa: CASSGPSGTSGRSSYEQYF
j_gene: TRBJ2-7; abundance: NA; d_gene: NA; v_gene: TRBV7-9; CDR3nt: TGTGCCAGCAGCCCTTCCGGGACAACTAACGAGCAGTACTTC; CDR3aa: CASSPSGTTNEQYF
j_gene: TRBJ2-3; abundance: NA; d_gene: NA; v_gene: TRBV3-1; CDR3nt: TGTGCCAGCAGCCCGTTCCGGGACAGCACAGATACGCAGTATTTT; CDR3aa: CASSPFRDSTDTQYF
j_gene: TRBJ2-1; abundance: NA; d_gene: TRBD2; v_gene: TRBV20-1; CDR3nt: TGCAGTGCTAACCAGCGGGGGGGGTCCTACAATGAGCAGTTCTTC; CDR3aa: CSANQRGGSYNEQFF
j_gene: TRBJ1-2; abundance: NA; d_gene: NA; v_gene: TRBV4-3; CDR3nt: TGCGCCAGCAGCCAAAAGAGAGGCGGGGATGGCTACACCTTC; CDR3aa: CASSQKRGGDGYTF
j_gene: TRBJ2-1; abundance: few; d_gene: TRBD2; v_gene: TRBV11-2; CDR3nt: TGTGCCAGCAGATTAGCGGGGGGAAGGGAAAAAAAGCAGTTCTTC; CDR3aa: CASRLAGGREKKQFF
j_gene: TRBJ2-1; abundance: NA; d_gene: NA; v_gene: TRBV20-1; CDR3nt: TGCAGTGCTAAGCATCAACTTTCCTACAATGAGCAGTTCTTC; CDR3aa: CSAKHQLSYNEQFF
j_gene: TRBJ2-3; abundance: NA; d_gene: NA; v_gene: TRBV11-1; CDR3nt: TGTGCCAGCAGCTCTAGCGAGTTCGATACGCAGTATTTT; CDR3aa: CASSSSEFDTQYF
j_gene: TRBJ1-6; abundance: NA; d_gene: NA; v_gene: TRBV5-1; CDR3nt: TGCGCCAGCAGCCCATCGAGCGGGTTTAATTCACCCCTCCACTTT; CDR3aa: CASSPSSGFNSPLHF
j_gene: TRBJ2-1; abundance: NA; d_gene: NA; v_gene: TRBV6-6; CDR3nt: TGTGCCAGCAGGGCCTCGTATGGGGGCCTCTACAATGAGCAGTTCTTC; CDR3aa: CASRASYGGLYNEQFF
j_gene: TRBJ2-7; abundance: many; d_gene: NA; v_gene: TRBV5-1; CDR3nt: TGCGCCAGCAGCTTGGACGGGAGCTCCTACGAGCAGTACTTC; CDR3aa: CASSLDGSSYEQYF
j_gene: TRBJ2-7; abundance: many; d_gene: NA; v_gene: TRBV4-3; CDR3nt: TGCGCCAGCAGCCTGAAGCTTTCCAACGAGCAGTACTTC; CDR3aa: CASSLKLSNEQYF
j_gene: TRBJ1-1; abundance: NA; d_gene: NA; v_gene: TRBV18; CDR3nt: TGTGCCAGCTCACCAATTGCCCTGAACACTGAAGCTTTCTTT; CDR3aa: CASSPIALNTEAFF
j_gene: TRBJ1-4; abundance: NA; d_gene: TRBD1; v_gene: TRBV3-1; CDR3nt: TGTGCCAGCAGCCAAGGCAGACAGGGGGGACTGTTTTTT; CDR3aa: CASSQGRQGGLFF
j_gene: TRBJ2-7; abundance: NA; d_gene: TRBD1; v_gene: TRBV3-1; CDR3nt: TGTGCCAGCAGCCAAGATTTTGGGACAGTAGCCTACGAGCAGTACTTC; CDR3aa: CASSQDFGTVAYEQYF
j_gene: TRBJ1-2; abundance: NA; d_gene: NA; v_gene: TRBV10-3; CDR3nt: TGTGCCATCAGTGAGGGAGAACGGCACACCTTC; CDR3aa: CAISEGERHTF
j_gene: TRBJ2-1; abundance: few; d_gene: TRBD2; v_gene: TRBV12-3/TRBV12-4; CDR3nt: TGTGCCAGCAGTGCACCACTAGCGGGGGGGTTGAATGAGCAGTTCTTC; CDR3aa: CASSAPLAGGLNEQFF
j_gene: TRBJ2-1; abundance: NA; d_gene: TRBD1; v_gene: TRBV6-5; CDR3nt: TGTGCCAGCAGTCGGCCCCAACGGACAGGGGCGGGTGAGCAGTTCTTC; CDR3aa: CASSRPQRTGAGEQFF
j_gene: TRBJ1-1; abundance: NA; d_gene: NA; v_gene: TRBV4-1; CDR3nt: TGCGCCAGCAGCCAAGAAAGAATAGGAGGCGGCACTGAAGCTTTCTTT; CDR3aa: CASSQERIGGGTEAFF
j_gene: TRBJ2-5; abundance: few; d_gene: NA; v_gene: TRBV29-1; CDR3nt: TGCAGCGTTTTGTTGGACCAAGAGACCCAGTACTTC; CDR3aa: CSVLLDQETQYF
j_gene: TRBJ2-5; abundance: few; d_gene: NA; v_gene: TRBV21-1; CDR3nt: TGTGCCAGCAGCAAAGATGGGAGACTGACTATTCAAGAGACCCAGTACTTC; CDR3aa: CASSKDGRLTIQETQYF
j_gene: TRBJ1-5; abundance: NA; d_gene: NA; v_gene: TRBV6-5; CDR3nt: TGTGCCAGCAGTTACAGGGGATTGGATCAGCCCCAGCATTTT; CDR3aa: CASSYRGLDQPQHF
j_gene: TRBJ2-1; abundance: NA; d_gene: TRBD2; v_gene: TRBV12-3/TRBV12-4; CDR3nt: TGTGCCAGCAGTTTATTTGCGGGGGCCTACAATGAGCAGTTCTTC; CDR3aa: CASSLFAGAYNEQFF
j_gene: TRBJ2-7; abundance: few; d_gene: NA; v_gene: TRBV28; CDR3nt: TGTGCCAGCAGTACCCGGGCCCTCGAGCAGTACTTC; CDR3aa: CASSTRALEQYF
j_gene: TRBJ2-4; abundance: NA; d_gene: NA; v_gene: TRBV12-3/TRBV12-4; CDR3nt: TGTGCCAGCAGATTGGCAGGGCGACTTTCTGGGGAGCAGTACTTC; CDR3aa: CASRLAGRLSGEQYF
j_gene: TRBJ2-1; abundance: NA; d_gene: TRBD2; v_gene: TRBV2; CDR3nt: TGTGCCAGCAGCCCTACTAGCGGGGACATTGAGCAGTTCTTC; CDR3aa: CASSPTSGDIEQFF
j_gene: TRBJ2-3; abundance: NA; d_gene: TRBD2; v_gene: TRBV7-9; CDR3nt: TGTGCCAGCAGCTCCGGACTAGCGGGACAGAGCACAGATACGCAGTATTTT; CDR3aa: CASSSGLAGQSTDTQYF
j_gene: TRBJ1-6; abundance: NA; d_gene: NA; v_gene: TRBV9; CDR3nt: TGTGCCAGCAGTGCGACCCGGGACTCCTTAGGTTCACCCCTCCACTTT; CDR3aa: CASSATRDSLGSPLHF
j_gene: TRBJ2-1; abundance: few; d_gene: NA; v_gene: TRBV2; CDR3nt: TGTGCCGCGGAGGGGGCCGAGCGGCGGCAGTTCTTC; CDR3aa: CAAEGAERRQFF